These 3 T cell receptor beta chains came from one sample sequenced in a study of blood T cell repertoires in COVID-19 (dated by TCRdb to between 2020 and 2021). The library came from the immunoSEQ multiplex PCR assay. Imported from immuneACCESS, the table was reduced by TCRdb to in-frame sequences with V and J called. These copies leave out some clones; in studies compared against another copy, an unresolved V gene accounts for under half, and the cause of the remainder is not known. The sample contains 37,000 or so clones, under 90% of them found a single time. The top ten clones comprise roughly 6% of the sample. Sequenced material: peripheral blood. Receptors originate from a human donor in a cohort sampled during active COVID-19.

Notes on this clone: Other nucleotide sequences in the sample specify the same CDR3. The chain is built from TRBV5-1 and TRBJ2-7, with a tentative D call TRBD1 (5 bases). This CDR3 contains 13 residues. Looked up from germline, CDR1 is SGHRS and CDR2 is YFSETQ. The V and J ends lost 1 base and 1 base respectively, with 6 bases between them. The CDR3 DNA is TGCGCCAGCAGCTTGACAGGATCCTACGAGCAGTACTTC. It translates to CASSLTGSYEQYF.

The chain links TRBV9 to TRBJ2-2; 13 nucleotides align to TRBD2. Trimming cost V 4 bases and J 8 bases; bases outside gene matches: 14. This CDR3 contains 18 residues. Germline assignment: CDR1 SGDLS and CDR2 YYNGEE. The DNA of the CDR3 is TGTGCCAGCAGCCCTCGAGGGACTAGCGGGACCACGGGAGGGGAGCTGTTTTTT. Translation: CASSPRGTSGTTGGELFF. Full variable domain (missing parts from reference TRBV9 and TRBJ2-2): DSGVTQTPKHLITATGQRVTLRCSPRSGDLSVYWYQQSLDQGLQFLIQYYNGEERAKGNILERFSAQQFPDLHSELNLSSLELGDSALYFCASSPRGTSGTTGGELFFGEGSRLTVL.

This rearrangement joins TRBV5-1 to TRBJ1-1, with D possibly TRBD1 on 5 matching bases. Germline CDR1 reads SGHRS; CDR2 reads YFSETQ. The ends were cut back, 2 bases at V and 5 bases at J, with 13 bases in the middle. The CDR3 extends over 14 amino acids. CDR3 coding DNA: TGCGCCAGCAGCTTTGGCACCCGGGGGACTGAAGCTTTCTTT. Protein product: CASSFGTRGTEAFF.